A selection of T cell receptor beta chains follows, all from one sample in a study of cytotoxic CD8 clonotypes in ibrutinib-treated CLL. Sequenced by immunoSEQ multiplex PCR; TCRdb stores in-frame clones only, minus some. There are some 350,000 clones in the sample; 67% occur only once, and 5% to 6.5% lies in the top ten. The material sequenced was PBMCs, taken after 36 months of ibrutinib treatment. Receptors were obtained from a human donor with chronic lymphocytic leukemia. The CDR3 runs from the conserved cysteine through the conserved F or W. A D gene is named only where the DNA matches it firmly. Clone size is given for some rows only: seen once, a few or many times, or a class if the clone is expanded.

clone size	V gene	D gene	J gene	CDR3 DNA	CDR3 protein
few	TRBV5-1	.	TRBJ2-5	TGCGCCAGCAGCTTGGCCGTCGGGTCTCGGGAGACCCAGTACTTC	CASSLAVGSRETQYF
.	TRBV9	.	TRBJ1-1	TGTGCCAGCAGCGCGCCGGGGGAAGGGGTGAACACTGAAGCTTTCTTT	CASSAPGEGVNTEAFF
.	TRBV4-1	.	TRBJ1-1	TGCGCCAGCAGCCAAGTTCTTAACGGGAACACTGAAGCTTTCTTT	CASSQVLNGNTEAFF
.	TRBV6-1	.	TRBJ1-2	TGTGCCAGCAGTGAAGTATCGGGGGTGAACTATGGCTACACCTTC	CASSEVSGVNYGYTF
.	TRBV19	.	TRBJ1-5	TGTGCCAGTACCAATCCCCCGGGCTTGGGTCAGCCCCAGCATTTT	CASTNPPGLGQPQHF
.	TRBV21-1	.	TRBJ1-1	TGTGCCAGCAGGGCTAGGGGGTACACTGAAGCTTTCTTT	CASRARGYTEAFF
.	TRBV6-1	.	TRBJ2-5	TGTGCCAGCAGGCCCGGGAGCAAAGAGACCCAGTACTTC	CASRPGSKETQYF
few	TRBV4-1	.	TRBJ2-3	TGCGCCAGCAGCCCCCGGGCCCCCCCGGCGATACACTCAAGCACAGATACGCAGTATTTT	CASSPRAPPAIHSSTDTQYF
.	TRBV29-1	TRBD1	TRBJ1-2	TGCAGCGTCACGACAGGGGTCTATGGCTACACCTTC	CSVTTGVYGYTF
.	TRBV6-1	.	TRBJ1-6	TGTGCCAGCAGTGAAGCGCGGGGGGCGCTCGGATCACCCCTCCACTTT	CASSEARGALGSPLHF
.	TRBV4-1	TRBD1	TRBJ2-7	TGCGCCAGCAGCCAAGGGGGGTCGGGACAGACCTACGAGCAGTACTTC	CASSQGGSGQTYEQYF
.	TRBV28	TRBD1	TRBJ2-1	TGTGCCGGCCGGCGGACAGGGGACAATGAGCAGTTCTTC	CAGRRTGDNEQFF
.	TRBV28	TRBD2	TRBJ2-5	TGTGCCAGCAGAGAAAAGGGACTAGCGGGAACCCAGTACTTC	CASREKGLAGTQYF
.	TRBV10-3	.	TRBJ2-4	TGTGCCATCAGTGAGGATCAGATAGCCAAAAACATTCAGTACTTC	CAISEDQIAKNIQYF
.	TRBV9	.	TRBJ2-1	TGTGCCAGCAGCGGGGGACGCGGCGGTGGGAATGAGCAGTTCTTC	CASSGGRGGGNEQFF
.	TRBV29-1	TRBD1	TRBJ2-7	TGCAGCGTTGCTGAGGGGGCTTACCGTTACGAGCAGTACTTC	CSVAEGAYRYEQYF
few	TRBV2	.	TRBJ1-4	TGTGCCAGCACCGGGGGGCCGGTTATGTGGGGAAAACTGTTTTTT	CASTGGPVMWGKLFF
.	TRBV18	.	TRBJ2-3	TGTGCCAGCTCACCGGTAGGGTCAGATACGCAGTATTTT	CASSPVGSDTQYF
.	TRBV19	.	TRBJ2-6	TGTGCCAGTAGTATTGAAGGGGGTTCTGGGGCCAACGTCCTGACTTTC	CASSIEGGSGANVLTF
.	TRBV10-3	.	TRBJ2-1	TGTGCCATCAGATCCCGGGTCAATGAGCAGTTCTTC	CAIRSRVNEQFF
.	TRBV12-5	TRBD1	TRBJ1-5	TGTGCTAGTGGTTTGATGACAGGGGGCGGCAATCAGCCCCAGCATTTT	CASGLMTGGGNQPQHF
once	TRBV27	TRBD1	TRBJ2-7	TGTGCCAGCAGTCTAACCGTAGACAGGGGATCCCCCTACGAGCAGTACTTC	CASSLTVDRGSPYEQYF
once	TRBV6-5	.	TRBJ2-3	TGTGCCAGCAGCCAGGTCACCACAGATACGCAGTATTTT	CASSQVTTDTQYF
few	TRBV29-1	.	TRBJ2-2	TGCAGCGTTGTCACAAACACCGGGGAGCTGTTTTTT	CSVVTNTGELFF
.	TRBV7-2	TRBD1	TRBJ1-1	TGTGCCAGCAGCCCCTGGACAGGGGAAGGTGAAGCTTTCTTT	CASSPWTGEGEAFF